Below, one T cell receptor (beta chain) is given with its context. Per the authors' pipeline: The assay estimated nucleated cells by amplifying reference gene primers. The table came from immunoSEQ multiplex PCR; TCRdb's copy has only in-frame clones and leaves some out. That table is the source of V, J and clone size, and D and trimming were worked out from the DNA. The data show 200,000 or so clones, with roughly 83% seen just once and approximately 1.2% held by the top ten. Everyone who took part was roughly 18 to 89 years old, and they came from 24 US areas. This specimen comes from a study of blood T cell repertoires in COVID-19. Specimen: PBMCs or T cells enriched from blood (not recorded which). The TCR comes from a woman aged 40 to 50 with acute COVID-19.

The CDR3 spells CASSPNSNTGELFF. DNA for the CDR3: TGTGCCAGCAGCCCAAACTCGAACACCGGGGAGCTGTTTTTT. The V call is TRBV7-3, the J call TRBJ2-2; D ambiguous. The CDR3 is made up of 14 amino acids. Germline lookup yields CDR1 SGHTA and CDR2 FQGTGA. The V gene lost 5 bases and the J gene lost 0 bases, with 7 bases spanning the gap. The full variable domain, with the rest looked up from reference TRBV7-3 and TRBJ2-2, is GAGVSQTPSNKVTEKGKYVELRCDPISGHTALYWYRQSLGQGPEFLIYFQGTGAADDSGLPNDRFFAVRPEGSVSTLKIQRTERGDSAVYLCASSPNSNTGELFFGEGSRLTVL.